The 19 T cell receptor beta chains below were found in one sample sequenced in a study of T cell responses to AZD1222 COVID-19 vaccine. Libraries were prepared by immunoSEQ multiplex PCR; TCRdb keeps only in-frame clonotypes and omits some of them. This sample carries 60,000 to 85,000 clones, 87% of them seen once, and the ten largest clones take around 18%. Here the sequenced sample was peripheral blood, taken 28 days after the second AZD1222 dose. These receptors originate from an adult who received the AZD1222 COVID-19 vaccine.

This chain uses TRBV5-1 with TRBJ1-1; no clear D. Germline values: CDR1 SGHRS, CDR2 YFSETQ. Deletions cut 3 bases from V and 1 base from J, with 10 bases between. There are 14 residues in the CDR3. The chain's CDR3 is CASSSGPGNTEAFF. The DNA of the CDR3 is TGCGCCAGCAGCTCCGGGCCTGGGAACACTGAAGCTTTCTTT.

The V gene is TRBV2, the J gene TRBJ1-6; D remains unclear. The CDR3 has 13 amino acids. V lost 11 bases and J lost 12, with 20 bases in between. Germline V lookup: CDR1 SNHLY, CDR2 FYNNEI. Here the CDR3 reads CAGREDRREPLHF. DNA of the CDR3: TGTGCCGGCCGGGAGGATCGGCGGGAACCCCTCCACTTT.

This rearrangement joins TRBV7-9 to TRBJ2-7; D is ambiguous. The V end was cut by 2 bases, the J end by 6 bases, with 5 bases between. Germline V CDR1 and CDR2: SEHNR, FQNEAQ (reference sequence). CDR3 length: 11 amino acids. In DNA, the CDR3 is TGTGCCAGCAGCTTAAACGGCGAGCAGTACTTC. Protein product: CASSLNGEQYF.

The V call is TRBV7-2, the J call TRBJ1-5; D is unclear. Between the trimmed V and J ends, which lost 3 bases and 5 bases, there was a span of 14 bases. The CDR3 totals 15 residues. Germline V gene lookup returns CDR1 SGHTA and CDR2 FQGNSA. The DNA of the CDR3 is TGTGCCAGCAGCTTGGGCTCCTTTGAGCATCAGCCCCAGCATTTT. Protein: CASSLGSFEHQPQHF. Based on the CDR3 plus reference TRBV7-2 and TRBJ1-5, the full variable domain is GAGVSQSPSNKVTEKGKDVELRCDPISGHTALYWYRQSLGQGLEFLIYFQGNSAPDKSGLPSDRFSAERTGGSVSTLTIQRTQQEDSAVYLCASSLGSFEHQPQHFGDGTRLSIL.

The genes are TRBV12-3 or TRBV12-4 and TRBJ1-5; D is unclear. Trimming stripped 2 bases from V and 4 bases from J, with 6 bases between. The CDR3 contains 13 residues. CDR3 protein: CASSLSGNQPQHF. CDR3 sequence (DNA): TGTGCCAGCAGTTTATCGGGGAATCAGCCCCAGCATTTT.

The chain recombines TRBV5-5 with TRBJ2-1; TRBD2 is a possible D gene (5 bases). This CDR3 contains 15 residues. Germline CDR1 and CDR2: SGHKS and YYEKEE (reference sequence). Between the trimmed V and J ends, which lost 1 base and 6 bases, there was a span of 14 bases. The CDR3 region is CASSLLRDKGNEQFF. CDR3 in DNA: TGTGCCAGCAGCTTGCTCCGGGATAAGGGCAATGAGCAGTTCTTC.

The rearrangement joins TRBV6-1 to TRBJ1-3, with TRBD1 matching over 8 bases. The CDR3 has 15 residues. CDR1 MNHNS and CDR2 SASEGT come from the germline V gene. The V gene end was trimmed by 3 bases and the J gene end by 4 bases; junction bases not matched to a gene: 5. Here the CDR3 reads CASSDGQGEGNTIYF. CDR3 DNA sequence: TGTGCCAGCAGTGATGGACAGGGAGAAGGAAACACCATATATTTT.

The DNA of the CDR3 is TGCGCCAGCAGCCAAGGAAGGAGCGGGGGAGTAAGCACAGATACGCAGTATTTT. The encoded protein is CASSQGRSGGVSTDTQYF. The chain recombines TRBV4-1 with TRBJ2-3; 8 bases line up with TRBD2. Germline V gene lookup returns CDR1 MGHRA and CDR2 YSYEKL. After removal of 1 base from V and 0 bases from J, the junction contained 9 bases not matched to a gene. The CDR3 runs to 18 residues.

The chain has TRBV3-1 (or the pseudogene TRBV3-2) and TRBJ2-7; D unresolved. The CDR3 contains 13 residues. V lost 4 bases and J 2 bases, leaving 9 bases between the germline ends. Germline V gives CDR1 LGHDT, CDR2 YNNKEL (reference sequence). The CDR3 protein is CASSRRGTYEQYF. In nucleotides, the CDR3 is TGTGCCAGCAGCCGGCGTGGGACCTACGAGCAGTACTTC.

In its sample, this clone ranks as medium-sized. Written as DNA, the CDR3 is TGTGCCAGCAGCTTACTAAAGACCGGTGAGACTGAAGCTTTCTTT. Its protein product is CASSLLKTGETEAFF. V is TRBV7-9 and J is TRBJ1-1; no firm D call. This CDR3 region has 15 residues. Deletions cut 2 bases from V and 5 bases from J, with 15 bases between. CDR1 SEHNR and CDR2 FQNEAQ come from the germline V gene (reference sequence).

This chain joins TRBV11-2 and TRBJ2-5; weak D call: TRBD1 (6 bases). Germline CDR1 reads SGHAT; CDR2 reads FQNNGV. This CDR3 contains 15 residues. With 6 bases removed from V and 5 bases from J, the gap between germline ends came to 19 bases. The CDR3 DNA is TGTGCCAGCAGTTACCGGGCAGGGGTCTGGGAGACCCAGTACTTC. Its protein product is CASSYRAGVWETQYF.

The chain links TRBV7-9 to TRBJ1-2, with D hard to call. V dropped 6 bases and J dropped 4 bases, with 12 bases sitting between them. The CDR3 extends over 13 amino acids. Germline V gives CDR1 SEHNR, CDR2 FQNEAQ (reference sequence). Written as DNA, the CDR3 is TGTGCCAGCAGAAAAGAGGCAGTCTATGGCTACACCTTC. Protein: CASRKEAVYGYTF.

V usage is TRBV6-5 and J usage is TRBJ2-1; D not certain. CDR3 size: 15 residues. CDR1 is MNHEY and CDR2 is SVGAGI in the germline V gene. V was clipped by 4 bases and J by 0 bases, with 10 bases between them. CDR3 bases: TGTGCCAGCAGTTCCGGAATTCGCTCCTACAATGAGCAGTTCTTC. The encoded protein is CASSSGIRSYNEQFF.

The J gene is TRBJ1-6, the V gene TRBV3-1 (or the pseudogene TRBV3-2); 10 bases are shared with TRBD1. V shed 0 bases, J shed 8 bases, and the junction held 1 base outside the gene matches. The CDR3 sequence is 15 residues long. Germline V gene lookup returns CDR1 LGHDT and CDR2 YNNKEL (reference sequence). CDR3 in DNA: TGTGCCAGCAGCCAAGAAGGACAGGGGGATTCACCCCTCCACTTT. It codes for CASSQEGQGDSPLHF.

The rearrangement joins TRBV28 to TRBJ1-4; D may be TRBD1 (5 bases). The CDR3 is 13 residues long. Germline lookup yields CDR1 MDHEN and CDR2 SYDVKM. The V gene lost 6 bases and the J gene lost 7 bases, with 12 bases spanning the gap. CDR3 residues: CASREGLGEKLFF. CDR3 sequence (DNA): TGTGCCAGCAGAGAGGGGCTCGGTGAAAAACTGTTTTTT.

V is TRBV5-4 and J is TRBJ1-1; 9 nucleotides match TRBD1. This CDR3 spans 16 amino acids. The V gene's germline CDR1 is SGHNT and CDR2 YYREEE (reference sequence). V shed 3 bases, J shed 4 bases, and the junction held 10 bases outside the gene matches. The CDR3 coding sequence is TGTGCCAGCAGCTCCCCCGTAAAGACAGGGGGCACTGAAGCTTTCTTT. Translating it yields CASSSPVKTGGTEAFF. Combining the CDR3 with reference TRBV5-4 and TRBJ1-1 gives the whole variable domain ETGVTQSPTHLIKTRGQQVTLRCSSQSGHNTVSWYQQALGQGPQFIFQYYREEENGRGNFPPRFSGLQFPNYSSELNVNALELDDSALYLCASSSPVKTGGTEAFFGQGTRLTVV.

V usage is TRBV28 and J usage is TRBJ1-1; no firm D call. The CDR3 spans 12 residues. CDR1 is MDHEN and CDR2 is SYDVKM in the germline V gene. V lost 4 bases and J lost 0, with 3 bases in between. The CDR3 is CASSSMNTEAFF. The CDR3 coding sequence is TGTGCCAGCAGTTCCATGAACACTGAAGCTTTCTTT.

This clone was counted a few times. The chain joins TRBV15 to TRBJ2-3; possibly TRBD1 or TRBD2 for D (5 bases each). The CDR3 has 14 amino acids. The germline V gene has CDR1 LNHNV and CDR2 YYDKDF (reference sequence). The ends were cut back, 5 bases at V and 6 bases at J, with 15 bases in the middle. Written as DNA, the CDR3 is TGTGCCACCAGCCTAGGTGGGGACGCGGATACGCAGTATTTT. Translation: CATSLGGDADTQYF.

The genes are TRBV7-2 and TRBJ1-6; D not resolved. This CDR3 region has 14 residues. Trimming took 5 bases from V and 7 from J, leaving 12 bases between them. Looked up from germline, CDR1 is SGHTA and CDR2 is FQGNSA. CDR3: CASSHGKANSPLHF. Written as DNA, the CDR3 is TGTGCCAGCAGCCACGGAAAGGCAAATTCACCCCTCCACTTT.